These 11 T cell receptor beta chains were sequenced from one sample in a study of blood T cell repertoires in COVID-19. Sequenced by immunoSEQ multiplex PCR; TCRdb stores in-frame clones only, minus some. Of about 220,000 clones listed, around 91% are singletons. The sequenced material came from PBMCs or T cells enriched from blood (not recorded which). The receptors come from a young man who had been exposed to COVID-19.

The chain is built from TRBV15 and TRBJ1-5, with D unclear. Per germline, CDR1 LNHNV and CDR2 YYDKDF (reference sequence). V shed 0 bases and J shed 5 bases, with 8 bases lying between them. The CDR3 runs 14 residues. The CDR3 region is CATSRDIEDQPQHF. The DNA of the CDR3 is TGTGCCACCAGCAGAGACATAGAAGATCAGCCCCAGCATTTT.

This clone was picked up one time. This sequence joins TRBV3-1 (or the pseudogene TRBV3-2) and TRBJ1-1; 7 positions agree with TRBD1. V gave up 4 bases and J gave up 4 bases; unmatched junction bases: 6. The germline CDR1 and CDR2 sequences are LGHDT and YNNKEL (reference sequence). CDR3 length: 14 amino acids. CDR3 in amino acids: CASSPTGIATEAFF. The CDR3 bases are TGTGCCAGCAGCCCGACAGGGATTGCCACTGAAGCTTTCTTT.

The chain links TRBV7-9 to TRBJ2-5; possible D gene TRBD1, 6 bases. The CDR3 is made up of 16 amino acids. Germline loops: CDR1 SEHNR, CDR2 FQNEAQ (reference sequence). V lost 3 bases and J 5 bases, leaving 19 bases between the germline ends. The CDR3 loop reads CASSFPRQGTGETQYF. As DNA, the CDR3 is TGTGCCAGCAGCTTCCCGCGGCAGGGGACGGGTGAGACCCAGTACTTC.

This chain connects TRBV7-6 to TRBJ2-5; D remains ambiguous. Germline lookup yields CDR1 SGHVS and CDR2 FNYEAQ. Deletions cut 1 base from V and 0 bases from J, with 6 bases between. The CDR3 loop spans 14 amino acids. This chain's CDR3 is CASSLGRDQETQYF. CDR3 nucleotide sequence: TGTGCCAGCAGCTTAGGCCGGGACCAAGAGACCCAGTACTTC.

The CDR3 is CASSATPDKWGRGEQFF. As DNA, the CDR3 is TGTGCCAGCAGCGCCACCCCGGACAAGTGGGGCCGCGGAGAGCAGTTCTTC. The gene calls are TRBV7-9 and TRBJ2-1, with a weak D call TRBD1 (5 bases). Germline V gene data show CDR1 as SEHNR and CDR2 as FQNEAQ (reference sequence). V dropped 5 bases and J dropped 10 bases, with 27 bases sitting between them. This CDR3 spans 17 amino acids.

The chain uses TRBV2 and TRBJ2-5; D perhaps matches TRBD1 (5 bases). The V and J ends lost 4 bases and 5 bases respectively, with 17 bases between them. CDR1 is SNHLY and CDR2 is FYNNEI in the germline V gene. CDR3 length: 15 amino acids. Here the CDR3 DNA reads TGTGCCAGCAGTGTATCTCAGGGCTTTGGCGAGACCCAGTACTTC. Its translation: CASSVSQGFGETQYF. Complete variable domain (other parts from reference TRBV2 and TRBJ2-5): EPEVTQTPSHQVTQMGQEVILRCVPISNHLYFYWYRQILGQKVEFLVSFYNNEISEKSEIFDDQFSVERPDGSNFTLKIRSTKLEDSAMYFCASSVSQGFGETQYFGPGTRLLVL.

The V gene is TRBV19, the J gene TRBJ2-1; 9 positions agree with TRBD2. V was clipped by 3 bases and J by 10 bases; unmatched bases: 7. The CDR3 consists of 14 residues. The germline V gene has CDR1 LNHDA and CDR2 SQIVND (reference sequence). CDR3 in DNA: TGTGCCAGTAGTATGGCGGGGGGGTCCCCCGAGCAGTTCTTC. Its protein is CASSMAGGSPEQFF.

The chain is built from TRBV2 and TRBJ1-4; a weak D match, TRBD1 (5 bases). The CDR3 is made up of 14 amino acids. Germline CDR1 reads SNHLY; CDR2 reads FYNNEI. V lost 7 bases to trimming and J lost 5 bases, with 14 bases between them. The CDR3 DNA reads TGTGCCAGCAAGCGACGGAGGGGCAATGAAAAACTGTTTTTT. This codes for CASKRRRGNEKLFF.

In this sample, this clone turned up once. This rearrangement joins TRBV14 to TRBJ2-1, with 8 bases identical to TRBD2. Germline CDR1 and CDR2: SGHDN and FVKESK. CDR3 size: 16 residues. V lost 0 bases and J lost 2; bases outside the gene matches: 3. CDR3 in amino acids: CASSQDSRGAYNEQFF. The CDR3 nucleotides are TGTGCCAGCAGCCAAGATTCGCGGGGGGCCTACAATGAGCAGTTCTTC. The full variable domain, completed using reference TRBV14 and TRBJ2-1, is EAGVTQFPSHSVIEKGQTVTLRCDPISGHDNLYWYRRVMGKEIKFLLHFVKESKQDESGMPNNRFLAERTGGTYSTLKVQPAELEDSGVYFCASSQDSRGAYNEQFFGPGTRLTVL.

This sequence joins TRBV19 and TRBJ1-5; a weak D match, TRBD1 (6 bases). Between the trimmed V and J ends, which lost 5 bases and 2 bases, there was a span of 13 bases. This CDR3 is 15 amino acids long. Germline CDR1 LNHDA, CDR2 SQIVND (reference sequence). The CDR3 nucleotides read TGTGCCAGTAGTTTCCGGACAGTTGGCAATCAGCCCCAGCATTTT. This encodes CASSFRTVGNQPQHF.

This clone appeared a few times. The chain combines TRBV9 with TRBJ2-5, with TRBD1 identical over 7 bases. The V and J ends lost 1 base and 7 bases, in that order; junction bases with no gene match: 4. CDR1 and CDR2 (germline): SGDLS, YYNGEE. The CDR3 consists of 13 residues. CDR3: CASSVRQGATQYF. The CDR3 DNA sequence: TGTGCCAGCAGCGTACGACAGGGTGCGACCCAGTACTTC.